This TCR beta chain was retrieved from a study of cytotoxic CD8 clonotypes in ibrutinib-treated CLL. For the study at large: Response samples came after a median 12 months of treatment, range 6 to 36. Mean per-sample yields comprised around 230,000 productive templates and fewer than 95,000 productive rearrangements.

The CDR3 extends over 14 amino acids. V shed 3 bases and J shed 2 bases, with 10 bases lying between them. CDR1 SEHNR and CDR2 FQNEAQ come from the germline V gene (reference sequence). Profiling relied on immunoSEQ multiplex PCR, and the TCRdb table lists in-frame clones only, not all of them. The sample records 250,000 to 350,000 clones, around 76% being singletons. The chain recombines TRBV7-9 with TRBJ1-2; D unclear. Material: PBMCs, obtained at disease progression, from a patient treated with ibrutinib. The sequence was collected from a human donor with chronic lymphocytic leukemia. CDR3 in DNA: TGTGCCAGCAGCTTTTTAGGCGACAACTATGGCTACACCTTC. It is translated as CASSFLGDNYGYTF. Together with reference TRBV7-9 and TRBJ1-2, the CDR3 gives the full variable domain: DTGVSQNPRHKITKRGQNVTFRCDPISEHNRLYWYRQTLGQGPEFLTYFQNEAQLEKSRLLSDRFSAERPKGSFSTLEIQRTEQGDSAMYLCASSFLGDNYGYTFGSGTRLTVV.